This T cell receptor (beta chain) derives from a study of shared clonotypes between healthy human individuals. The CDR3 totals 15 residues. V was clipped by 1 base and J by 6 bases; unmatched bases: 4. Germline values: CDR1 PRHDT, CDR2 FYEKMQ (reference sequence). Study-wide results and caveats: The small donor group covered limited genetic and exposure diversity.

CD8 cells regarded as naive lacked CD45RO, were positively chosen for CCR7, and omitted terminally differentiated effector memory CD45RA+ cells. Each sample came from a Caucasian adult donor living in Nashville, Tennessee. Points on this clone: Antigen unknown.

In the sorted-subset replicate PCRs, about 190 ng DNA, 25,000 to 35,000 T cell genomes, was used. Sequencing was performed with immunoSEQ multiplex PCR; in TCRdb, only in-frame clones are kept and a portion is missing. This sample has some 2 million clones, with just under 95% found just once. This TCR came from a man aged 18-30 years in good health. The sequenced material came from naive CD8+ T cells sorted from blood. The rearrangement joins TRBV13 to TRBJ1-2, with 11 bases aligning to TRBD1. CDR3 residues: CASSLVDRGPDGYTF. CDR3 nucleotides: TGTGCCAGCAGCTTAGTGGACAGGGGGCCCGATGGCTACACCTTC.